The T cell receptor beta chain described here comes from a study of T cell responses to AZD1222 COVID-19 vaccine. TCRdb keeps only in-frame clones here, not all; method: immunoSEQ multiplex PCR. In the table there are about 180,000 clones, less than 95% of which are singletons. The CDR3 spans 14 residues. Germline V gene data show CDR1 as SGDLS and CDR2 as YYNGEE. Trimming pared 4 bases from V and 0 bases from J, leaving 9 bases between. This sequence originates from an adult in good health. The rearrangement links TRBV9 to TRBJ2-3; maybe TRBD2 (5 bases). Source: peripheral blood, taken on day 0 of AZD1222 vaccination. The CDR3 DNA follows: TGTGCCAGCAGCCGGACTTTTAGCACAGATACGCAGTATTTT. It encodes CASSRTFSTDTQYF. Variable domain in full (rest from reference TRBV9 and TRBJ2-3): DSGVTQTPKHLITATGQRVTLRCSPRSGDLSVYWYQQSLDQGLQFLIQYYNGEERAKGNILERFSAQQFPDLHSELNLSSLELGDSALYFCASSRTFSTDTQYFGPGTRLTVL.